This T cell receptor (beta chain) came from a study of blood T cell repertoires in COVID-19. Study-wide background: In each case, the material was cDNA or gDNA derived from T cells, B-cell-depleted T cells, or PBMCs.

Trimming took off 1 base at V and 4 bases at J, with 10 bases between the two ends. This CDR3 spans 13 amino acids. CDR1 and CDR2 (germline): GTSNPN, SVGIG (reference sequence). TCRdb's table, derived via immunoSEQ multiplex PCR, lists solely in-frame clones and lacks some. The repertoire holds 400,000 or so clones, with roughly 90% as singletons. Everyone who took part was 18 to 89 years old, and they came from about 25 US areas. Participant-given clinical history determined each cohort assignment. This chain uses TRBV30 with TRBJ1-2; D not resolved. The source is a woman in her thirties or forties with acute COVID-19. The sequencing input was PBMCs or T cells enriched from blood (not recorded which). The CDR3 reads CAWSAREGYGYTF. Written as DNA, the CDR3 is TGTGCCTGGAGTGCAAGGGAGGGCTATGGCTACACCTTC.